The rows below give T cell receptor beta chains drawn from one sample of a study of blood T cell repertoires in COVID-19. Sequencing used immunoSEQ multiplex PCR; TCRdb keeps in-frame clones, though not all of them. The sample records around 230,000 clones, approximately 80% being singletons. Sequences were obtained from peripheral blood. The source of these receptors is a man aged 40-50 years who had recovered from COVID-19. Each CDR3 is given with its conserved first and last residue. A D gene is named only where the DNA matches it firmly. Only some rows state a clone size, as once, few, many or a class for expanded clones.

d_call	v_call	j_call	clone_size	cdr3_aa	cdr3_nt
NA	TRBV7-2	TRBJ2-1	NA	CASSLAGVYNEQFF	TGTGCCAGCAGCTTAGCGGGAGTTTACAATGAGCAGTTCTTC
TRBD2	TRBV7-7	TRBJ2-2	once	CASSLVNLAGGPGGELFF	TGTGCCAGCAGCTTAGTCAACCTAGCGGGAGGGCCCGGCGGGGAGCTGTTTTTT
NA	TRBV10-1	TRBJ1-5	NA	CASSMGQNQPQHF	TGCGCCAGCAGCATGGGGCAGAATCAGCCCCAGCATTTT
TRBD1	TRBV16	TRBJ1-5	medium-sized	CASSRDRGQPQHF	TGTGCCAGCAGCCGAGACAGGGGTCAGCCCCAGCATTTT
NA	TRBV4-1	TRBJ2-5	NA	CASSQESPGRETQYF	TGCGCCAGCAGCCAAGAGTCCCCAGGAAGGGAGACCCAGTACTTC
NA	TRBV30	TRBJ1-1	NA	CAWSVYPVTEAFF	TGTGCCTGGAGTGTATATCCAGTCACTGAAGCTTTCTTT
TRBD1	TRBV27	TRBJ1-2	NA	CASSPTGTVPLHGYTF	TGTGCCAGCAGCCCAACCGGGACAGTCCCTTTACATGGCTACACCTTC
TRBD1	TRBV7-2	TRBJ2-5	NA	CASSYRDRGTETQYF	TGTGCCAGCAGCTACCGGGACAGGGGCACGGAGACCCAGTACTTC
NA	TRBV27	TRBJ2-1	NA	CASSPVGLFNEQFF	TGTGCCAGCAGTCCCGTGGGACTTTTCAATGAGCAGTTCTTC
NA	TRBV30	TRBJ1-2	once	CAWMGRVGYTF	TGTGCCTGGATGGGGAGGGTTGGCTACACCTTC
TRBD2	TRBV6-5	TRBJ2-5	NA	CASSYSAGGGETQYF	TGTGCCAGCAGTTACTCGGCGGGAGGTGGAGAGACCCAGTACTTC
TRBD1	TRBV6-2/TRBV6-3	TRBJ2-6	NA	CASTPRGFNVLTF	TGTGCCAGCACCCCCAGGGGGTTCAACGTCCTGACTTTC
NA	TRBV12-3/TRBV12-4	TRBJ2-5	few	CASSGTAETQYF	TGTGCCAGCAGCGGGACTGCGGAGACCCAGTACTTC
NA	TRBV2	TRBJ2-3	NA	CASGQSTDTQYF	TGTGCCAGTGGACAGAGCACAGATACGCAGTATTTT
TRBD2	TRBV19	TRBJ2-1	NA	CASSVEGWAGDGNEQFF	TGTGCCAGTAGTGTGGAGGGCTGGGCGGGAGATGGGAATGAGCAGTTCTTC
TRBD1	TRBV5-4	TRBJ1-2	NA	CASSTRQGEIGYTF	TGTGCCAGCAGCACGCGACAGGGAGAGATAGGCTACACCTTC